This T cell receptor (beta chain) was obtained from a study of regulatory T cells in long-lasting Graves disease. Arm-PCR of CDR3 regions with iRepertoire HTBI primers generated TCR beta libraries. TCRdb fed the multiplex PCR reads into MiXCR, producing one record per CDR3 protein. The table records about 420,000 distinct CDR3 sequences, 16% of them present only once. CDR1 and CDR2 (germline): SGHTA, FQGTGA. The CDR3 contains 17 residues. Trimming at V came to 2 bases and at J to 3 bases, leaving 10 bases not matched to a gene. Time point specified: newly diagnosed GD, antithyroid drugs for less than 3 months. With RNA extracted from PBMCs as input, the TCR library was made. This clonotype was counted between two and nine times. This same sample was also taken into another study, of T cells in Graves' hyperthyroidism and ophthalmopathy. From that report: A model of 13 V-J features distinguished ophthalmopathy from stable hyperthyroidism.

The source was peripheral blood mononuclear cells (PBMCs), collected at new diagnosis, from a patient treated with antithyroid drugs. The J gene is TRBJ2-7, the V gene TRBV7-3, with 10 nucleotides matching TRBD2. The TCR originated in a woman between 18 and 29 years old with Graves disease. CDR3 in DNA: TGTGCCAGCAGCTTAGCCCACCTAGCGGGAGATATCTACGAGCAGTACTTC. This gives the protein CASSLAHLAGDIYEQYF.